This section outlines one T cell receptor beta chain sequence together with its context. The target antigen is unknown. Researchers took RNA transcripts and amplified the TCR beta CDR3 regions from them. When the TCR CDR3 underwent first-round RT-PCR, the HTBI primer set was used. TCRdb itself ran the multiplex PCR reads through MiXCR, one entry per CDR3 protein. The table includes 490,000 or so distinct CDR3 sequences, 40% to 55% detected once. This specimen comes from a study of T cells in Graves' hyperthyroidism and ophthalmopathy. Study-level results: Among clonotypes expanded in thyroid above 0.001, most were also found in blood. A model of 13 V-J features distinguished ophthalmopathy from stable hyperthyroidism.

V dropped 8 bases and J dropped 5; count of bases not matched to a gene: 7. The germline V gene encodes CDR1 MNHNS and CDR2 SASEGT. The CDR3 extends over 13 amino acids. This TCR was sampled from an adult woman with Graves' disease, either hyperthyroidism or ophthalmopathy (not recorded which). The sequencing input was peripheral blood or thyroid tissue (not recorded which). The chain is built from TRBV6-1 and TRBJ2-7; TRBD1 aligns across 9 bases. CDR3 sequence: CASGGQGFNEQYF. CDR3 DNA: TGTGCCAGCGGAGGACAGGGGTTCAACGAGCAGTACTTC.